Listed below are T cell receptor beta chains from one sample, sequenced in a study of cytomegalovirus exposure and HLA in healthy donors. Some clones are missing from TCRdb's copy, which holds only in-frame ones; the method was immunoSEQ multiplex PCR. The sample lists 110,000 to 150,000 clones, under 90% occurring once. The sequenced sample was PBMCs. These TCRs come from a boy aged 2-9 years in good health and CMV-seronegative. Each CDR3 is given with its conserved first and last residue. The D gene is left open where the match is weak. Clone size appears in some rows only: once, few, many, or a class for an expanded clone.

j_call v_call clone_size d_call cdr3_nt cdr3_aa
TRBJ1-4 TRBV6-5 few NA TGTGCCAGCAGTTTTGGCAGGGTCGATGAAAAACTGTTTTTT CASSFGRVDEKLFF
TRBJ2-6 TRBV11-2 NA NA TGTGCCAGCAGCTTAGAGGGGGGGGCGATTGGGGCCAACGTCCTGACTTTC CASSLEGGAIGANVLTF
TRBJ1-5 TRBV30 NA NA TGTGCCTGGAGTGCCGCCGGTAGCTACCAGCCCCAGCATTTT CAWSAAGSYQPQHF
TRBJ2-7 TRBV4-3 few TRBD1 TGCGCCAGCAGCCAAGAACCCAGGGGGAGCTCCTACGAGCAGTACTTC CASSQEPRGSSYEQYF
TRBJ2-1 TRBV18 NA NA TGTGCCAGCTCCCGAAATGGGGGCTATGAGCAGTTCTTC CASSRNGGYEQFF
TRBJ2-1 TRBV10-3 once TRBD1 TGTGCCATCAGGGAAATGACAGGGGACAATGAGCAGTTCTTC CAIREMTGDNEQFF
TRBJ2-5 TRBV29-1 NA NA TGCAGCGTTCAGGCTTCATTAGGGGAAGAGACCCAGTACTTC CSVQASLGEETQYF
TRBJ1-6 TRBV2 NA TRBD1 TGTGCCAGCATCCCCCGACAGGGCGCAACCTCCTATAATTCACCCCTCCACTTT CASIPRQGATSYNSPLHF
TRBJ2-7 TRBV7-9 NA NA TGTTCCAGCAGCTTAGGTTTCGGGGGTTTCGACGAGCAGTACTTC CSSSLGFGGFDEQYF
TRBJ2-2 TRBV6-6 NA NA TGTGCCAGCAGTATCACGCTAGGAAACACCGGGGAGCTGTTTTTT CASSITLGNTGELFF
TRBJ2-4 TRBV2 NA NA TGTGCCAGCACCGGCGCGGGCGGAGGGCCCTGGTATCGCGTTCAGTACTTC CASTGAGGGPWYRVQYF
TRBJ2-1 TRBV29-1 NA NA TGCAGCGTTGGGCTCCGCAGCAATGAGCAGTTCTTC CSVGLRSNEQFF
TRBJ2-2 TRBV18 once NA TGTGCCAGCTCACCACCTGCGGAGACGAACACCGGGGAGCTGTTTTTT CASSPPAETNTGELFF
TRBJ2-3 TRBV6-4 NA TRBD1 TGTGCCAGCAGTAGGGGGCTTTTAGATACGCAGTATTTT CASSRGLLDTQYF
TRBJ2-2 TRBV19 NA NA TGTGCCAGTAGTACCAGGGGATACGGGGAGCTGTTTTTT CASSTRGYGELFF
TRBJ1-4 TRBV27 NA NA TGTGCCAGCAGTTTATCTCTGAGGGAAAAACTGTTTTTT CASSLSLREKLFF
TRBJ1-5 TRBV27 NA NA TGTGCCAGCAGTTTCGGCAGGGGAGGCAATCAGCCCCAGCATTTT CASSFGRGGNQPQHF
TRBJ2-1 TRBV28 NA TRBD1 TGTGCCAGCAGTTTGGGGACAGGGGATGAGCAGTTCTTC CASSLGTGDEQFF
TRBJ2-1 TRBV5-1 NA TRBD2 TGCGCCAGCAGACGGGAGGAGACCCAGTTCTTC CASRREETQFF
TRBJ2-7 TRBV27 NA NA TGTGCCAGCAGTTTAGGGGGGGCCCTCTCCGAGCAGTACTTC CASSLGGALSEQYF
TRBJ2-6 TRBV6-4 NA TRBD1 TGTGCCAGCAGTTCGACAGGGGGCTCTGGGGCCAACGTCCTGACTTTC CASSSTGGSGANVLTF
TRBJ1-5 TRBV27 NA TRBD1 TGTGCCAGCAGACCCGGGACAGGGGCAAATCAGCCCCAGCATTTT CASRPGTGANQPQHF
TRBJ1-2 TRBV7-2 NA TRBD1 TGTGCCAGCAGCCCCCGACCCGACAGGGGAGGGTATGGCTACACCTTC CASSPRPDRGGYGYTF
TRBJ1-1 TRBV6-6 NA NA TGTGCCAGCAGTCGACGACAGTTAGTGAACACTGAAGCTTTCTTT CASSRRQLVNTEAFF
TRBJ1-5 TRBV4-1 NA TRBD1 TGCGCCAGCAGCGCCGACAGGGGGCCTCTCTGGCCCCAGCATTTT CASSADRGPLWPQHF
TRBJ1-5 TRBV2 NA NA TGTGCCAGCAGTGACGTTAGCAATCAGCCCCAGCATTTT CASSDVSNQPQHF
TRBJ1-5 TRBV6-1 few NA TGTGCCAGCAGTGATTGGGCCGGGAATCATCAGCCCCAGCATTTT CASSDWAGNHQPQHF
TRBJ2-3 TRBV7-9 few TRBD2 TGTGCCAGCAGCTTAGGGGGAACTAGCGGGGTCGATACGCAGTATTTT CASSLGGTSGVDTQYF
TRBJ2-7 TRBV7-8 NA TRBD1 TGTGCCAGCAGCCTTCGACAGGGTCCTTCCTACGAGCAGTACTTC CASSLRQGPSYEQYF
TRBJ1-4 TRBV11-2 NA NA TGTGCCAGCAGCGCTACAGGGTTTGTGAATGAAAAACTGTTTTTT CASSATGFVNEKLFF
TRBJ1-1 TRBV2 NA TRBD1 TGTGCCAGCAGTGATACAGGGGGCGGGATATGGAACACTGAAGCTTTCTTT CASSDTGGGIWNTEAFF
TRBJ1-2 TRBV2 NA TRBD1 TGTGCCAGCAGTCAGGGGGGCCGCTATGGCTACACCTTC CASSQGGRYGYTF
TRBJ2-7 TRBV7-9 NA NA TGTTCCAGCAGCTCCCGACAGGTTCGAAACGAGCAGTACTTC CSSSSRQVRNEQYF
TRBJ1-1 TRBV19 NA NA TGTGCCAGTAGTATCGGGATTGAAGCTTTCTTT CASSIGIEAFF
TRBJ2-2 TRBV6-6 NA NA TGTGCCAGCAGTTACTCACAGGGTATGACCGGGGAGCTGTTTTTT CASSYSQGMTGELFF
TRBJ2-1 TRBV19 NA NA TGTGCCAGTATTCAGCCAGGGAGGCATGAGCAGTTCTTC CASIQPGRHEQFF
TRBJ1-5 TRBV4-1 NA TRBD1 TGCGCCAGCAGCCTTGACAGGGTGAATCAGCCCCAGCATTTT CASSLDRVNQPQHF
TRBJ1-1 TRBV11-2 NA NA TGTGCCAGCAATCTCGTTGGGGGGGGCACAAACACTGAAGCTTTCTTT CASNLVGGGTNTEAFF
TRBJ2-1 TRBV7-3 NA TRBD1 TGTGCCAGCAGCGGGGACAGGGGTAATGAGCAGTTCTTC CASSGDRGNEQFF